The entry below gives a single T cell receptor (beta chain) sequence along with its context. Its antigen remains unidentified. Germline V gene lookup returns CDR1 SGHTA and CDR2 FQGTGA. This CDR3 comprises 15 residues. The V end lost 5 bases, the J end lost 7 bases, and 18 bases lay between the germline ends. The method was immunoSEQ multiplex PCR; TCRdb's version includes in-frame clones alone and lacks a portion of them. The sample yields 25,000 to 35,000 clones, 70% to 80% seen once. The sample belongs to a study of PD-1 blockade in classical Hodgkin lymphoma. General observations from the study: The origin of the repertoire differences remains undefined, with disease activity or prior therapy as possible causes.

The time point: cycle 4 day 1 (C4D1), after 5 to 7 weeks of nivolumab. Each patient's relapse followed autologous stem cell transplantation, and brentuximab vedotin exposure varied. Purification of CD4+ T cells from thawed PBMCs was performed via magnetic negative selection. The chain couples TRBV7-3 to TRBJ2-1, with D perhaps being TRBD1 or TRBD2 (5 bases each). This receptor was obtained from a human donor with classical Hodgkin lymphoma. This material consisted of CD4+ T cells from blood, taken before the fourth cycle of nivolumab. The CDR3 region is CASSRNLGTRNEQFF. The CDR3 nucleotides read TGTGCCAGCAGCCGCAACCTCGGGACCCGAAATGAGCAGTTCTTC.